This TCR beta chain is from a study of T-cell reconstitution after alpha-beta-depleted transplantation in children. Molecular barcoding with unique molecular identifiers was used for the TCRbeta library. TCRdb reprocessed the PCR reads via MiXCR and lists one record per CDR3 protein. The data show 500,000 to 750,000 distinct CDR3 sequences, roughly 30% seen once. Study observations and caveats: Reportedly, only several hundred clones from non-depleted graft cells drove alpha-beta T-cell counts at about two months.

A word on this clonotype: Antigen specificity is unknown.

The germline V gene has CDR1 MNHEY and CDR2 SMNVEV (reference sequence). The CDR3 totals 12 residues. V was cut by 10 bases and J by 10 bases, with 17 bases left in between. This specimen was PBMCs, taken before TCRalphabeta/CD19-depleted stem cell transplant. The J gene is TRBJ2-1, the V gene TRBV27, with D perhaps matching TRBD2 (6 bases). This sequence originates from a boy in the first two years of life with Wiskott-Aldrich syndrome, due to receive a stem cell transplant. The CDR3 region is CATSSGTREQFF. The CDR3, as DNA: TGTGCCACGTCGTCCGGGACTCGAGAGCAGTTCTTC.